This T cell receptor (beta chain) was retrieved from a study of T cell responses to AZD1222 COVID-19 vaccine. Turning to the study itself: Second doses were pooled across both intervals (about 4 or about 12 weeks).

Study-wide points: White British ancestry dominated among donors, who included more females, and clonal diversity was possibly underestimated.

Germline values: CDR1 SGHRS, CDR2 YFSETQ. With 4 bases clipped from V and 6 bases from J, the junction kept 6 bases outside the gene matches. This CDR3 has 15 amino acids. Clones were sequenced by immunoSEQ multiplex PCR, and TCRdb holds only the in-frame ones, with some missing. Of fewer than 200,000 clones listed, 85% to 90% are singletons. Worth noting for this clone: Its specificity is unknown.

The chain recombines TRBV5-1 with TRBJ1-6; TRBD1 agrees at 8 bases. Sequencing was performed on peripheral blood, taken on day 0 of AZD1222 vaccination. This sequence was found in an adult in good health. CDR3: CASSGQGGGNSPLHF. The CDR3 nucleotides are TGCGCCAGCAGCGGACAGGGAGGTGGTAATTCACCCCTCCACTTT.